The subject of this entry is one T cell receptor beta chain. The record originates from a study of shared T cell receptors in the human thymus. Clones were read by immunoSEQ multiplex PCR, and TCRdb kept only the in-frame ones, dropping some. In the table there are hundreds of thousands of clones, more than 75% of which are singletons. The germline V gene encodes CDR1 LGHNA and CDR2 YNFKEQ. The CDR3 consists of 20 residues. V was clipped by 4 bases and J by 1 base; unmatched bases: 11. This same sample was also part of a study on human thymus T cells.

Sample: thymocytes. The TCR comes from a boy under two years old with a congenital heart defect. This rearrangement joins TRBV4-2 to TRBJ2-3; 16 nucleotides agree with TRBD2. Written as DNA, the CDR3 is TGTGCCAGCAGCCCGCCGAGGGGACTAGCGGGAGGGCCGTGCACAGATACGCAGTATTTT. It codes for CASSPPRGLAGGPCTDTQYF.